This T cell receptor beta chain originates from a study of beta chain features in type 1 diabetes. Study-wide results and caveats: Comparison showed that naive, central memory and Treg TCRB repertoires appeared more similar among patients than among healthy donors. In every one of the four CD4+ subsets, TCRB CDR3s were moderately but significantly shorter in Type 1 diabetes patients. More deletions and fewer insertions at VDJ junctions were seen in type 1 diabetes patients.

V gave up 8 bases and J gave up 1 base; unmatched junction bases: 8. CDR3 size: 15 residues. CDR1 is MDHEN and CDR2 is SYDVKM in the germline V gene. A note on this clone: Its antigen is not identified.

Investigators reverse transcribed all isolated RNA, so they sequenced expressed TCRB transcripts. Roughly 3.4 million reads were obtained on average from naive, central memory and regulatory T cell samples. Clones were sequenced by immunoSEQ multiplex PCR, and TCRdb holds only the in-frame ones, with some missing. The sample holds about 220,000 clones; 9.5% to 13% are singletons and the top ten take 1% to 1.5%. The chain couples TRBV28 to TRBJ2-1; 7 positions match TRBD2. This receptor was identified in a man aged 18 to 35 in good health. Sequences were obtained from central memory CD4+ T cells from blood. The CDR3 spells CASLESGKSYNEQFF. The CDR3 nucleotides read TGTGCCAGCCTAGAGAGCGGGAAATCCTACAATGAGCAGTTCTTC.